This TCR beta chain was profiled in a study of T cell responses to AZD1222 COVID-19 vaccine. Findings of the study overall: Spike-specific TCR breadth and depth grew following two AZD1222 doses. Targeting of unmutated variant regions was reportedly seen in nearly half of spike-specific TCRs. Clonal diversity may have been underestimated in mostly white British donors. Repertoires were collected only later (after the peak T cell response had occurred).

In regard to this clone: The target antigen is unknown.

This CDR3 spans 11 amino acids. The germline V and J ends were trimmed by 2 bases and 9 bases, with 5 bases remaining between them. The germline gives CDR1 DFQATT, CDR2 SNEGSKA (reference sequence). Measured with immunoSEQ multiplex PCR; TCRdb has only the in-frame clones, and not every one. The sample holds some 130,000 clones; around 90% are singletons and the top ten take about 1.1%. V gene TRBV20-1 combines with J gene TRBJ1-6; D is ambiguous. Here the sequenced sample was peripheral blood, taken 28 days after the second AZD1222 dose. This TCR was sampled from an adult who received the AZD1222 COVID-19 vaccine. DNA for the CDR3: TGCAGTGCTAGACTGGGTTCACCCCTCCACTTT. Protein product: CSARLGSPLHF.